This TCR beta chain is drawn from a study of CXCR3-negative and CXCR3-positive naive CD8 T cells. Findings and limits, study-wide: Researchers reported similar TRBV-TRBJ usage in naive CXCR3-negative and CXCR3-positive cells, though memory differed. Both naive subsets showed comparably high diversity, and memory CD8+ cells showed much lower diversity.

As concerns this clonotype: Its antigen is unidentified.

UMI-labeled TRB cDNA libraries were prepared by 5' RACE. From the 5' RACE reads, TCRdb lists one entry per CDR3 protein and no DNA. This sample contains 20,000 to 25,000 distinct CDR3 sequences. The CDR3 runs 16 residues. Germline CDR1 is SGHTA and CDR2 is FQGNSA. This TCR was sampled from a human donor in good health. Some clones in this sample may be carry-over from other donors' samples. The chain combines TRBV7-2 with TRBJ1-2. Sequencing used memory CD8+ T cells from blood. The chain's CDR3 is CASSSADTHTNYGYTF.